This TCR beta chain was observed in a study of T cell repertoires in cytomegalovirus infection (dated by TCRdb to between 2018 and 2021). For the study in its entirety: Peptide stimulations targeted recently identified HLA-C-restricted CMV epitopes, whose presentation resists viral immunomodulation, together with well-studied HLA-B-restricted epitopes. The HLA type of each donor mattered for the analysis, because public TCR beta signatures pointed to carriage of CMV infection along with the matching HLA type. The study at large found these results: In the ex vivo response, HLA-C-restricted CMV-specific TCR beta clonotypes were dominant, and in two of eight donors the single most frequent clonotype came from this HLA-C-restricted group. Carriers of CMV infection plus the relevant HLA type were discriminated by the cumulative frequency of public TCR beta family members in the study cohort and in an independent roughly 400-donor cohort.

Its CDR3 holds 14 amino acids, cysteine through phenylalanine. Solely the CDR3 DNA is kept, with 42 bases framed from the first base. The germline V end is reduced by 5 bases and the J end by 3 bases; junction bases left unmatched: 3. For sequencing, an Illumina HiSeq 1500 was employed. In-frame beta chains were kept once TCRdb had trimmed the public reads at Q25 with fastp and called clones with MiXCR. When rows share a CDR3 protein, they turn into one entry using the most common DNA and genes. The sample records some 900,000 distinct CDR3 sequences, over 25% of which are singletons. The ten most abundant clones make up around 12% of the sample. This clonotype has at least ten counts. Its antigen is unknown. Base qualities are not recorded, but no much larger clone differs from it by a single base. The sample's treatment or condition label is to be understood as: in vitro stimulation with specific CMV peptide epitopes to enrich CMV-specific T cells.

This sequence originates from a human donor in good health (CMV status not recorded). Some clones in this sample may be carry-over from other donors' samples. The chain is encoded by TRBV12-3 or TRBV12-4 joined to TRBJ2-5, with 10 junctional bases fitting TRBD2. Specimen: cultured CD8+ T cells from PBMCs, collected from culture after CMV antigen stimulation. The DNA sequence is given as TGTGCCAGCAGTGAACTAGCGGGGAAAGAGACCCAGTACTTC. This translates into CASSELAGKETQYF.